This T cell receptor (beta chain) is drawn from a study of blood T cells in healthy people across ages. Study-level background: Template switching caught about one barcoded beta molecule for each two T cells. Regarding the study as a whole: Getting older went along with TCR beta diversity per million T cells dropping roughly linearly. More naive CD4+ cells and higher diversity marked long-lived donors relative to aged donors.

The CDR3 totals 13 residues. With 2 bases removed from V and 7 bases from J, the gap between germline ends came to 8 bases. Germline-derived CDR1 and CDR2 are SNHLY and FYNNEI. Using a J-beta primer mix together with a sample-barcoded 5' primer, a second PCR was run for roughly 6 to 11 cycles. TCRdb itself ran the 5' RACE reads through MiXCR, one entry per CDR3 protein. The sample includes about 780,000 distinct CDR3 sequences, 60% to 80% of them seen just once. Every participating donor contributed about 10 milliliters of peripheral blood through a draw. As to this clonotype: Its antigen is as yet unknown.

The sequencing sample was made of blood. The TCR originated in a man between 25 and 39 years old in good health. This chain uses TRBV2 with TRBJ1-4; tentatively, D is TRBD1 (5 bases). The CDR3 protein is CASSEWTPEKLFF. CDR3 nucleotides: TGTGCCAGCAGTGAATGGACACCTGAAAAACTGTTTTTT.